This T cell receptor beta chain was observed in a study of blood T cell repertoires in COVID-19. Study-wide context: T cells, B-cell-depleted T cells, or PBMCs supplied cDNA or gDNA.

How the authors handled the data: Reference gene primer amplification gave nucleated cell count estimates. Sequenced by immunoSEQ multiplex PCR; TCRdb stores in-frame clones only, minus some. V and J calls plus clone size are reproduced from that table; the DNA served to infer D and trimming. The sample lists 250,000 to 300,000 clones, roughly 80% occurring once. The sequenced material came from PBMCs or T cells enriched from blood (not recorded which). This sequence was found in a man aged 25 to 40 with acute COVID-19.

The chain's CDR3 is CATSDPAGYNEQFF. The CDR3 bases are TGTGCCACCAGTGATCCGGCAGGGTACAATGAGCAGTTCTTC. The J gene is TRBJ2-1, the V gene TRBV24-1, with a weak D call TRBD1 (5 bases). Trimming removed 3 bases from V and 4 bases from J, with 9 bases in between. CDR1 and CDR2 (germline): KGHDR, SFDVKD. The CDR3 covers 14 residues.